This passage covers 7 T cell receptor beta chains from one sample sequenced in a study of CD8+ T cells in alopecia areata. The authors extracted RNA and reverse transcribed it into cDNA as the sequencing template. The data were produced by immunoSEQ multiplex PCR, yet TCRdb's version contains in-frame clones alone and is incomplete. The sample consists of 110,000 to 150,000 clones, approximately 60% of them appearing once. Sequenced input: CD8+ T cells sorted from blood. These receptor sequences come from a human donor in good health.

V gene TRBV27 combines with J gene TRBJ2-3; 7 nucleotides line up with TRBD2. CDR1 MNHEY and CDR2 SMNVEV come from the germline V gene (reference sequence). V shed 5 bases and J 4 bases; nucleotides not matched to a gene: 9. The CDR3 is 15 residues long. CDR3: CASSDGALAADTQYF. In DNA, the CDR3 is TGTGCCAGCAGTGACGGTGCGCTAGCGGCAGATACGCAGTATTTT.

V gene TRBV12-5 combines with J gene TRBJ1-1; D gene unclear. The V gene lost 9 bases and the J gene lost 4 bases, with 15 bases spanning the gap. Germline V CDR1 and CDR2: LGHNT, FRNRAP. The length of the CDR3 is 13 residues. The CDR3 nucleotides read TGTGCTAGCGGGGAGGGCTGGGGCACTGAAGCTTTCTTT. Translating it yields CASGEGWGTEAFF.

The chain is built from TRBV28 and TRBJ1-5, with TRBD1 identical over 8 bases. With 7 bases clipped from V and 0 bases from J, the junction kept 8 bases outside the gene matches. Germline loops: CDR1 MDHEN, CDR2 SYDVKM. There are 16 residues in the CDR3. This chain's CDR3 is CASILTGGNSNQPQHF. DNA for the CDR3: TGTGCCAGCATCCTAACAGGGGGTAATAGCAATCAGCCCCAGCATTTT.

This clone was found a few times. This chain uses TRBV29-1 with TRBJ2-7; D is undetermined. V was cut by 4 bases and J by 5 bases, with 9 bases left in between. Per germline, CDR1 SQVTM and CDR2 ANQGSEA. The CDR3 has 11 residues. DNA of the CDR3: TGCAGCGTTGTATTCTCTAACGAGCAGTACTTC. Protein sequence: CSVVFSNEQYF.

CDR3 sequence (DNA): TGTGCCAGCAGAGAAACCGAGACCCAGTACTTC. Translation: CASRETETQYF. This sequence joins TRBV25-1 and TRBJ2-5; D not resolved. V lost 6 bases and J 5 bases, leaving 7 bases between the germline ends. This CDR3 has 11 residues. Germline V gene lookup returns CDR1 MGHDK and CDR2 SYGVNS.

V usage is TRBV6-5 and J usage is TRBJ1-5; no clear D. Trimming shortened V by 7 bases and J by 3 bases, and 13 bases separated the two germline ends. This CDR3 has 14 amino acids. Germline V gives CDR1 MNHEY, CDR2 SVGAGI. The CDR3 sequence is CASTDGSLNQPQHF. The CDR3 nucleotides read TGTGCCAGCACTGACGGCAGCCTCAATCAGCCCCAGCATTTT.

The chain couples TRBV29-1 to TRBJ2-1; 7 bases map to TRBD1. CDR3 size: 13 residues. Per the germline V gene, CDR1 is SQVTM and CDR2 is ANQGSEA. V lost 7 bases and J lost 0; bases outside the gene matches: 3. CDR3 in DNA: TGCAGCGCTACAGGGGCCTCCTACAATGAGCAGTTCTTC. This translates into CSATGASYNEQFF.